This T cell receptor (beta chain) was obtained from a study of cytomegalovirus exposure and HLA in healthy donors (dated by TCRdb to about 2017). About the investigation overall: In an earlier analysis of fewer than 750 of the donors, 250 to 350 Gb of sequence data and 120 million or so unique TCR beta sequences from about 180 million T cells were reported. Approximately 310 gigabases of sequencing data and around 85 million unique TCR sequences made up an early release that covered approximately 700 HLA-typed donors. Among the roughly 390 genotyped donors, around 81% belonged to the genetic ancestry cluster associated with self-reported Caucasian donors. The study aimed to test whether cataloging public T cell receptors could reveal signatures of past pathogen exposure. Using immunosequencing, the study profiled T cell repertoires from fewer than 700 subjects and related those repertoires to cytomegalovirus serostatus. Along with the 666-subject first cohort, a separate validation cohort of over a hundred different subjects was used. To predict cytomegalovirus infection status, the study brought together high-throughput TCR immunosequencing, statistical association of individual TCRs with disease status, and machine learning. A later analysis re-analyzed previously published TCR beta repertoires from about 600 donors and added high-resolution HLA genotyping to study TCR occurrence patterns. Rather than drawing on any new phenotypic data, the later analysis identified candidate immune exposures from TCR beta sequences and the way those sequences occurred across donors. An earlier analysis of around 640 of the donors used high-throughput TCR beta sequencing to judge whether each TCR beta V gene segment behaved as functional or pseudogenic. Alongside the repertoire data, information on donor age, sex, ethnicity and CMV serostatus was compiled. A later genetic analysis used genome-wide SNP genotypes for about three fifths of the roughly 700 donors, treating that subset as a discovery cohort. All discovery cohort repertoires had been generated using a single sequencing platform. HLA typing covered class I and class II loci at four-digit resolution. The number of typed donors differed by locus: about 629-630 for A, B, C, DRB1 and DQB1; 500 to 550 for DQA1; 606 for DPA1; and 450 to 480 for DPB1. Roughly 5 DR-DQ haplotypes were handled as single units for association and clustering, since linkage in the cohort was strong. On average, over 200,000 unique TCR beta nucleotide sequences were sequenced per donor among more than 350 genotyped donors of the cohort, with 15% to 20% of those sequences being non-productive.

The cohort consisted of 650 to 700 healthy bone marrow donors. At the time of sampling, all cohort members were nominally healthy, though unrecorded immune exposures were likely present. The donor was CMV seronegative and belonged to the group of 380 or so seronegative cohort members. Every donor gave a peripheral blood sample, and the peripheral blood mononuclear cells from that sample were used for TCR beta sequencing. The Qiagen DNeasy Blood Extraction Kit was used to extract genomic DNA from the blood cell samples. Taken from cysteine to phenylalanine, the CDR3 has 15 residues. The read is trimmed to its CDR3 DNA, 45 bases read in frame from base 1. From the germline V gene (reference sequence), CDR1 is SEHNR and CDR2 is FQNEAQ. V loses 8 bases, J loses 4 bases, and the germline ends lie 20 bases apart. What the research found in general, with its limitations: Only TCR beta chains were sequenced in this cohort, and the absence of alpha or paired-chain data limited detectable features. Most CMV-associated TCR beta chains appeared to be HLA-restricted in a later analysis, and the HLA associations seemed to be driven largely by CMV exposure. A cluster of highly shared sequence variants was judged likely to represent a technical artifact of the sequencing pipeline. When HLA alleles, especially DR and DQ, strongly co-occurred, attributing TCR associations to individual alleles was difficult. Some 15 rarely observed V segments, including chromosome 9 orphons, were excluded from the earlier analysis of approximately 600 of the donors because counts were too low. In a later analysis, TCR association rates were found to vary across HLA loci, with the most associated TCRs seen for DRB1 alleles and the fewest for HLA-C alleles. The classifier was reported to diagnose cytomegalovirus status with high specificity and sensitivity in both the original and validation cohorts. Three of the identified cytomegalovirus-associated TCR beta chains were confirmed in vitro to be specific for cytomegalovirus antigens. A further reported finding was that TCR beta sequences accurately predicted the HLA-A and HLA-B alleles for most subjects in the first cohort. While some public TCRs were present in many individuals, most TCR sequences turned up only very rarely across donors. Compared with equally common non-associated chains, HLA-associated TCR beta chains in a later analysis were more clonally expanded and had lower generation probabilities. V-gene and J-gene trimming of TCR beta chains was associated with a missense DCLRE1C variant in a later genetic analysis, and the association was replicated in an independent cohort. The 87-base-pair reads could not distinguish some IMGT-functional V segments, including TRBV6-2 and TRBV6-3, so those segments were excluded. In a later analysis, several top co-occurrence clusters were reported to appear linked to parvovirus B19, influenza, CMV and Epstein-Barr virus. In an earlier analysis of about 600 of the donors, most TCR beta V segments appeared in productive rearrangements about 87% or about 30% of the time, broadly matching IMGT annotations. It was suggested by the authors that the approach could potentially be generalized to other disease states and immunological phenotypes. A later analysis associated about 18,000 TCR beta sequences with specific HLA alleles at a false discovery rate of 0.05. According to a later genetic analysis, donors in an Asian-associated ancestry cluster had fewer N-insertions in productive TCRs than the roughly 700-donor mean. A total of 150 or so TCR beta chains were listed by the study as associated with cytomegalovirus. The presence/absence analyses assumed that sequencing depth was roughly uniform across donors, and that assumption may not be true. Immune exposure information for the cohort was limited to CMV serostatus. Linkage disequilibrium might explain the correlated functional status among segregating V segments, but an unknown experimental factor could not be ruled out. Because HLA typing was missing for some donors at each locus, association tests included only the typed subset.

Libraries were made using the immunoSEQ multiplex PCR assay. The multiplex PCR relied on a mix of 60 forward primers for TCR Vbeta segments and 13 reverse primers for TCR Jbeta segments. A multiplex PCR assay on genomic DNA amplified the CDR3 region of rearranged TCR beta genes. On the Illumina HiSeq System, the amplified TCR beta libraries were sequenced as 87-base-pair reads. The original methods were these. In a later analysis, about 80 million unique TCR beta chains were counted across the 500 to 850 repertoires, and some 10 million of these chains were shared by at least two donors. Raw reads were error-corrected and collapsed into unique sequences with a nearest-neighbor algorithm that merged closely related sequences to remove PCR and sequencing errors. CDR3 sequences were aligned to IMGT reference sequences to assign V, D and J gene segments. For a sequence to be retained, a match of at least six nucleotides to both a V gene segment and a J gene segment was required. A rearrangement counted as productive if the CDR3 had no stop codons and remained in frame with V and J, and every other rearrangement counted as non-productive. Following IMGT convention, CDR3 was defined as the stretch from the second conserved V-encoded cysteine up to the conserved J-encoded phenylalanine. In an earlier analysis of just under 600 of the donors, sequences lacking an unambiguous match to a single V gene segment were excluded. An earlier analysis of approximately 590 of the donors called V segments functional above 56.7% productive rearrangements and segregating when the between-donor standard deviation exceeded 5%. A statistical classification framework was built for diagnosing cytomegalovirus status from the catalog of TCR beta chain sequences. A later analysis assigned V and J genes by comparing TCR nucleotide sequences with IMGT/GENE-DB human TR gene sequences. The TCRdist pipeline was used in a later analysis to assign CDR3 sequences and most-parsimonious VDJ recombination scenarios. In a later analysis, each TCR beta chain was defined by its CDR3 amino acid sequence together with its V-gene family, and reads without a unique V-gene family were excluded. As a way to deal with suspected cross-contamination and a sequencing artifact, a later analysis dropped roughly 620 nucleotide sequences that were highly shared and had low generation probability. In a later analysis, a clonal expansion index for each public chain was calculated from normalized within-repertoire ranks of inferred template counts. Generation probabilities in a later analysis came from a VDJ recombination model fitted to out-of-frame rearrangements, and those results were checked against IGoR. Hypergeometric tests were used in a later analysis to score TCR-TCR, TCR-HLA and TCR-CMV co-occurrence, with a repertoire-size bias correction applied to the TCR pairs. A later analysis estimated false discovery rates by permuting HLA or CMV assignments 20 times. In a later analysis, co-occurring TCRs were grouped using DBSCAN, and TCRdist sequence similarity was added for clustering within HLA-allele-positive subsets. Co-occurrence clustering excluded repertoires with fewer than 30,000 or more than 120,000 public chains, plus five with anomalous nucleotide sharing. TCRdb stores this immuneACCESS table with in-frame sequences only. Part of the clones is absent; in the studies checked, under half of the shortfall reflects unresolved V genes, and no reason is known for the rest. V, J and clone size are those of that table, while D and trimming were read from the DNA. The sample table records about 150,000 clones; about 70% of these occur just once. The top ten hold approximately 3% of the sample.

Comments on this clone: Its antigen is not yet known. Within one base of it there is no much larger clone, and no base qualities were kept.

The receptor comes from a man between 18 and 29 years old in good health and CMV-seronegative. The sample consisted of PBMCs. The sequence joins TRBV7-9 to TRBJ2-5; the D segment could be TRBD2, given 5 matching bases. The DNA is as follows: TGTGCCAGCTTCTTCTCTCAACTAGGGTCAGAGACCCAGTACTTC. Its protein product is CASFFSQLGSETQYF. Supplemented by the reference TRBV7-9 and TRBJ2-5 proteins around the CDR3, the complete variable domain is DTGVSQNPRHKITKRGQNVTFRCDPISEHNRLYWYRQTLGQGPEFLTYFQNEAQLEKSRLLSDRFSAERPKGSFSTLEIQRTEQGDSAMYLCASFFSQLGSETQYFGPGTRLLVL.